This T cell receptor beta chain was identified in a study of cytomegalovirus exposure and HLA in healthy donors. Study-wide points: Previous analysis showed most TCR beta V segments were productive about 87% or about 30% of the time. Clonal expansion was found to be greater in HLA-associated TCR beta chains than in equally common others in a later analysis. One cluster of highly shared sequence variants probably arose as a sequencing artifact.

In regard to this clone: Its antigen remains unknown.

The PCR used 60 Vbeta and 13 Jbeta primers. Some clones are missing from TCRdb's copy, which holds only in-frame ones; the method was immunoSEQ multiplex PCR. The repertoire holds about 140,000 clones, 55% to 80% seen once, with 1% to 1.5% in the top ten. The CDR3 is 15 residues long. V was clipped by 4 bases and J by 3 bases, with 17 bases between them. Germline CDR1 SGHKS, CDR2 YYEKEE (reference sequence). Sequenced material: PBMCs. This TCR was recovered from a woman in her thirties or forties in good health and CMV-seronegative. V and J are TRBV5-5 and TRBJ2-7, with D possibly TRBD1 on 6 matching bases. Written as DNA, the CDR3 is TGTGCCAGCAGCCTCGGACAGAGTCTAGGCTACGAGCAGTACTTC. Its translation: CASSLGQSLGYEQYF.